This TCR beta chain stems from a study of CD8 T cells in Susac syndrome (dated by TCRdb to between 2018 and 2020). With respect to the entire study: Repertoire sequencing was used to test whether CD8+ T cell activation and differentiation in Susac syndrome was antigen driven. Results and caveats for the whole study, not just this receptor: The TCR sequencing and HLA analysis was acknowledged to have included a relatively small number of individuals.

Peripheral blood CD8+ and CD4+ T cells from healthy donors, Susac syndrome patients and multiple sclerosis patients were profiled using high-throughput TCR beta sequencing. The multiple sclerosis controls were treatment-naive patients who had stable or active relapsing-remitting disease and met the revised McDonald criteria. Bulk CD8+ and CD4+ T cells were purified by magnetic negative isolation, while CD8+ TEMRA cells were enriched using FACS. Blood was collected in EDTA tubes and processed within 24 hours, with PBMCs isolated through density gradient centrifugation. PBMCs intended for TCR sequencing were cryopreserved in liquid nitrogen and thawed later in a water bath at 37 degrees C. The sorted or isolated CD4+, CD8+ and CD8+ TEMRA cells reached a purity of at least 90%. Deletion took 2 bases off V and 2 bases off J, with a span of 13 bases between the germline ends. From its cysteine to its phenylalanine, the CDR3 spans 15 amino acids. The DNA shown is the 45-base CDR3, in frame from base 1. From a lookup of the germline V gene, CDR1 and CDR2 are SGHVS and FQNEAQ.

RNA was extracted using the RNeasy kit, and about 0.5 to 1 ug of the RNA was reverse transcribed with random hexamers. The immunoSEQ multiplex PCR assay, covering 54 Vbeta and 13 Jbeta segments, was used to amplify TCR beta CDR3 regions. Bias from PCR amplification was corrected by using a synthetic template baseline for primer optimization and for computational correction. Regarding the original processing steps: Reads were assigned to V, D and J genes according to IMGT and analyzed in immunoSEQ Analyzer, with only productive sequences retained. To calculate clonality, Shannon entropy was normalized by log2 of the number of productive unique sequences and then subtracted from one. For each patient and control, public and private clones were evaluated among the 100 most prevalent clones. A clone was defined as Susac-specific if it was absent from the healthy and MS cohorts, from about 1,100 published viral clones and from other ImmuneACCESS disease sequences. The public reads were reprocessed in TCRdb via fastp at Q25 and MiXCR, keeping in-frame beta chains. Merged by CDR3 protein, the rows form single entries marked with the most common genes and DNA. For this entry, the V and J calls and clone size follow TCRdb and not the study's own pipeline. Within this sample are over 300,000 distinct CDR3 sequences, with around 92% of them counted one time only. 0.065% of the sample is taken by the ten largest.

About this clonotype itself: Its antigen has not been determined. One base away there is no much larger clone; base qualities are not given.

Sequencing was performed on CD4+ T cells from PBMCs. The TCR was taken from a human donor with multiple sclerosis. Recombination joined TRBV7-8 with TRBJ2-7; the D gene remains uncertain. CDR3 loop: CASSLRRGPAYEQYF. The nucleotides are TGTGCCAGCAGCTTAAGGCGAGGACCGGCCTACGAGCAGTACTTC.